These T cell receptor beta chains were read from a single sample in a study of blood T cell repertoires in COVID-19. Clones were sequenced by immunoSEQ multiplex PCR, and TCRdb holds only the in-frame ones, with some missing. The data hold tens of thousands of clones, with less than 90% observed a single time. The source material was peripheral blood. The source of these receptors is a human donor in a cohort sampled during active COVID-19. Each CDR3 is given without its conserved first and last residue. Each record gives: V gene, D gene, J gene, CDR3 protein. A D gene is named only where the DNA matches it firmly.

V gene: TRBV9
D gene: TRBD1
J gene: TRBJ1-5
CDR3 protein: ASSLGQGSQPQH

V gene: TRBV7-8
D gene: TRBD1
J gene: TRBJ1-1
CDR3 protein: ASSRTGQGQTEAF

V gene: TRBV28
D gene: TRBD1
J gene: TRBJ1-2
CDR3 protein: ASRWEGTGINYGYT

V gene: TRBV29-1
D gene: -
J gene: TRBJ2-7
CDR3 protein: SVVEAQSYEQY

V gene: TRBV7-9
D gene: -
J gene: TRBJ1-4
CDR3 protein: ASSLGQGDEKLF

V gene: TRBV28
D gene: -
J gene: TRBJ1-5
CDR3 protein: ASSFGGSNQPQH

V gene: TRBV28
D gene: -
J gene: TRBJ1-1
CDR3 protein: ASSHRGQGYRGTEAF

V gene: TRBV28
D gene: TRBD1
J gene: TRBJ1-2
CDR3 protein: ASGDGQGSYGYT

V gene: TRBV4-2
D gene: TRBD1
J gene: TRBJ2-7
CDR3 protein: ASSQGDRVSYEQY

V gene: TRBV5-4
D gene: TRBD1
J gene: TRBJ2-3
CDR3 protein: ASSLPQGGGYDTQY

V gene: TRBV2
D gene: TRBD2
J gene: TRBJ2-1
CDR3 protein: ASSDILAGVDEQF

V gene: TRBV3-1/TRBV3-2
D gene: -
J gene: TRBJ2-7
CDR3 protein: ASSRGGSGYEQY

V gene: TRBV19
D gene: TRBD1
J gene: TRBJ2-2
CDR3 protein: ASSIWSGGFTGELF

V gene: TRBV11-2
D gene: -
J gene: TRBJ1-5
CDR3 protein: ASSPSGNSNQPQH